This TCR beta chain is from a study of shared clonotypes between healthy human individuals. Study background: A couple of women and three men aged 18 to 49 made up the donors. The study used three CD4 naive, three CD4 memory, two CD8 naive and one CD8 memory plate per donor.

Data came from immunoSEQ multiplex PCR; TCRdb stores just in-frame clones and leaves some out. The table shows over a million clones, with about 74% occurring only once. In the case of this clone: Its antigen remains unknown.

Study findings and constraints: Sampling covered nothing but blood. Tissue TCR repertoires likely differ from those found in blood. Larger estimated richness was generally recorded for naive subsets relative to memory subsets.

This CDR3 comprises 14 residues. V dropped 2 bases and J dropped 6; count of bases not matched to a gene: 3. Per the germline V gene, CDR1 is PRHDT and CDR2 is FYEKMQ (reference sequence). The receptor's source is a young man in good health. The sequencing input was memory CD4+ T cells sorted from blood. The subset here: CD45RA-negative fraction. This rearrangement joins TRBV13 to TRBJ2-2, with 7 bases that match TRBD1. The CDR3, as DNA: TGTGCCAGCAGCTTAAAGGGGGCGGCCGGGGAGCTGTTTTTT. Its translation is CASSLKGAAGELFF.